This TCR beta chain was recovered during a study of T-cell reconstitution after alpha-beta-depleted transplantation in children. The CDR3 is 15 residues long. Trimming cost V 3 bases and J 1 base, with 9 bases left between them. The germline CDR1 and CDR2 sequences are MNHEY and SMNVEV (reference sequence). This clonotype was seen ten or more times. Preparation of the TCRbeta library used unique molecular identifiers. TCRdb redid the calling of the PCR reads with MiXCR, one entry per CDR3 protein. The table shows around 190,000 distinct CDR3 sequences, with about 7% occurring only once. This sequence was found in a boy younger than 10 with acute lymphoblastic leukemia, due to receive a stem cell transplant. The chain links TRBV27 to TRBJ2-2; D gene ambiguous. Sample: PBMCs, taken before TCRalphabeta/CD19-depleted stem cell transplant. This chain's CDR3 is CASSFYGRNTGELFF. In nucleotides, the CDR3 is TGTGCCAGCAGTTTTTACGGTCGGAACACCGGGGAGCTGTTTTTT.